A single T cell receptor beta chain is shown here with its context. Its target is not known. The sample comes from a study of cytomegalovirus exposure and HLA in healthy donors. PCR employed 60 Vbeta and 13 Jbeta primers. The table came from immunoSEQ multiplex PCR; TCRdb's copy has only in-frame clones and leaves some out. This sample has some 110,000 clones; just under 75% occur once, and the top ten carry around 5%. Study conclusions and caveats: In an earlier analysis, about 87% or about 30%: the productive usage of most TCR beta V segments. The majority of CMV-associated TCR beta chains were reported as apparently HLA-restricted in a later analysis.

The CDR3 consists of 14 residues. Losses at the gene ends were 5 bases for V and 4 bases for J; bases not matched to a gene: 7. CDR1 and CDR2 (germline): MNHEY, SMNVEV (reference sequence). The chain couples TRBV27 to TRBJ1-2, with TRBD1 identical over 7 bases. The receptor was isolated from a man aged 60 to 75 in good health and CMV-seropositive. The material sequenced was PBMCs. The CDR3 reads CASSIPDRAYGYTF. The CDR3 nucleotides are TGTGCCAGCAGTATCCCCGACAGGGCCTATGGCTACACCTTC.